The clone carrying this T cell receptor (beta chain) was recorded once. The antigen is unknown. These data come from a study of cytomegalovirus exposure and HLA in healthy donors. Whole-study results and caveats: Researchers catalogued 150 or so TCR beta chains as cytomegalovirus-associated.

Use of 60 Vbeta and 13 Jbeta primers characterized the PCR. Measured with immunoSEQ multiplex PCR; TCRdb has only the in-frame clones, and not every one. The table lists about 130,000 clones, 78% of them singletons. Looked up from germline, CDR1 is LGHNA and CDR2 is YSLEER. The CDR3 spans 17 residues. Losses at the gene ends were 1 base for V and 3 bases for J; bases not matched to a gene: 8. This clonotype was obtained from a man younger than 45 in good health and CMV-seropositive. The gene calls are TRBV4-3 and TRBJ2-7; 11 bases line up with TRBD2. Sequenced input: PBMCs. CDR3 sequence (DNA): TGCGCCAGCAGCCAAGGTCTACTAGCGGGGGAATACTACGAGCAGTACTTC. Translating it yields CASSQGLLAGEYYEQYF.